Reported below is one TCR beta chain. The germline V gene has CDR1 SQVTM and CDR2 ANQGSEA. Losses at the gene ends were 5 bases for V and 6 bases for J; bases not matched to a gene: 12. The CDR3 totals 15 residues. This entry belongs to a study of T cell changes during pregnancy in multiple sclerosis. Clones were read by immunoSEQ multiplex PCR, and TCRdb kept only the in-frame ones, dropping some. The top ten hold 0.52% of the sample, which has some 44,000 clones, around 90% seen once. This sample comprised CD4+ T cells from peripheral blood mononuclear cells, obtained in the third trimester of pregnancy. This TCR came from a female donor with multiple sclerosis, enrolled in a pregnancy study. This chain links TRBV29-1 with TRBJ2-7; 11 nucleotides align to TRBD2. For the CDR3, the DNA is TGCAGCGTTACTCCCACTAGCGGGAGATCGTCCGAGCAGTACTTC. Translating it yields CSVTPTSGRSSEQYF.